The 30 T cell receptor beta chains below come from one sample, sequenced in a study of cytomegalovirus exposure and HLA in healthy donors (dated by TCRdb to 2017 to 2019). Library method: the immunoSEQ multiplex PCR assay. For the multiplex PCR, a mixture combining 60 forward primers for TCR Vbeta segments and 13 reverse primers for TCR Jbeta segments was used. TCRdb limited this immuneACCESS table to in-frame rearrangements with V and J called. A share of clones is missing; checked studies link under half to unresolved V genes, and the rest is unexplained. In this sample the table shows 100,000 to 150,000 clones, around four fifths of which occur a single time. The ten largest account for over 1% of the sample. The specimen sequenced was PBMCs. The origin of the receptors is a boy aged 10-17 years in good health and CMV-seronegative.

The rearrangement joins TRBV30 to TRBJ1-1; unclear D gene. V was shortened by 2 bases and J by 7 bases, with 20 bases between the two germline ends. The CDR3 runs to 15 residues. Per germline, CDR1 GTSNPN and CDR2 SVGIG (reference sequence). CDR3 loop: CAWSIGSPAGNEAFF. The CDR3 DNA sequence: TGTGCCTGGAGTATAGGCAGTCCTGCAGGCAATGAAGCTTTCTTT.

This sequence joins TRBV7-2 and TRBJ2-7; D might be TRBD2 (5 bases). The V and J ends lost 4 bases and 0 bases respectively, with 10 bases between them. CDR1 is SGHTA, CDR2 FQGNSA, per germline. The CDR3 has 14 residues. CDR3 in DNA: TGTGCCAGCAGCTATACTAGGAGCTCCTACGAGCAGTACTTC. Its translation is CASSYTRSSYEQYF. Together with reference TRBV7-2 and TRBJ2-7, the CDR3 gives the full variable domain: GAGVSQSPSNKVTEKGKDVELRCDPISGHTALYWYRQSLGQGLEFLIYFQGNSAPDKSGLPSDRFSAERTGGSVSTLTIQRTQQEDSAVYLCASSYTRSSYEQYFGPGTRLTVT.

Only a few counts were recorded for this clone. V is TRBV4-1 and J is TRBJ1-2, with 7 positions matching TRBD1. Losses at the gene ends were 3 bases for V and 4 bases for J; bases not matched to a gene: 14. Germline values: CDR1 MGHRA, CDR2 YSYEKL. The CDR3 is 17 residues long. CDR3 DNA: TGCGCCAGCAGCCAGCCCGTCAAGGGGCAGGGGGGCTATGGCTACACCTTC. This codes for CASSQPVKGQGGYGYTF.

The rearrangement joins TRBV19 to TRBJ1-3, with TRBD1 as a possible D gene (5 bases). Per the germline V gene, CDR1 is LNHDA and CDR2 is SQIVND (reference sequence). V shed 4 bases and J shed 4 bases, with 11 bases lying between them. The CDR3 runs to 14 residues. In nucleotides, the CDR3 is TGTGCCAGTAGTACCCCAGGGTCCGGAAACACCATATATTTT. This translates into CASSTPGSGNTIYF. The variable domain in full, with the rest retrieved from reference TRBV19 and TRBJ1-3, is DGGITQSPKYLFRKEGQNVTLSCEQNLNHDAMYWYRQDPGQGLRLIYYSQIVNDFQKGDIAEGYSVSREKKESFPLTVTSAQKNPTAFYLCASSTPGSGNTIYFGEGSWLTVV.

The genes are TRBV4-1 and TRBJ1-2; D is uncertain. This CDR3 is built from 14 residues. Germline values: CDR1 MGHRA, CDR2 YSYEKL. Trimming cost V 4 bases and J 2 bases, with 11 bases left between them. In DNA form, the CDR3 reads TGCGCCAGCAGCCCGACCGGCGGGAACTATGGCTACACCTTC. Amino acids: CASSPTGGNYGYTF.

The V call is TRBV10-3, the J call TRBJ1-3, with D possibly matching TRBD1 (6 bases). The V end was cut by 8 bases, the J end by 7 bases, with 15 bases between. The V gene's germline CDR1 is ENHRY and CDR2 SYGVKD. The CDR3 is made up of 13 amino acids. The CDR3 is CAILQGFGNTIYF. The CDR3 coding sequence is TGTGCCATCCTACAGGGATTCGGCAACACCATATATTTT.

This CDR3 reads CATEGRTDTQYF. For the CDR3, the DNA is TGTGCCACCGAGGGGAGGACAGATACGCAGTATTTT. This chain connects TRBV2 to TRBJ2-3, with D possibly matching TRBD2 (6 bases). Germline CDR1 and CDR2: SNHLY and FYNNEI. Trimming stripped 10 bases from V and 3 bases from J, with 11 bases between. The CDR3 sequence is 12 residues long.

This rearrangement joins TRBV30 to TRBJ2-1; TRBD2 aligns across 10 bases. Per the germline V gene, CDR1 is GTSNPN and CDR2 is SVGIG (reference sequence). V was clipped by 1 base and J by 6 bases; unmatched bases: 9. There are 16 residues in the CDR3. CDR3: CAWSAGPSGGFNEQFF. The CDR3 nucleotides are TGTGCCTGGAGTGCAGGACCTAGCGGGGGCTTCAATGAGCAGTTCTTC.

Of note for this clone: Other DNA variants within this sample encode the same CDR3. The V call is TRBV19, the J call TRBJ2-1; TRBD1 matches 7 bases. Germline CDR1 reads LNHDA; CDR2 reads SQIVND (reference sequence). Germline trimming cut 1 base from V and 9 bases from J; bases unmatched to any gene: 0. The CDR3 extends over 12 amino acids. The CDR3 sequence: CASSIGQGEQFF. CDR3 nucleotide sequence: TGTGCCAGTAGTATAGGACAGGGTGAGCAGTTCTTC.

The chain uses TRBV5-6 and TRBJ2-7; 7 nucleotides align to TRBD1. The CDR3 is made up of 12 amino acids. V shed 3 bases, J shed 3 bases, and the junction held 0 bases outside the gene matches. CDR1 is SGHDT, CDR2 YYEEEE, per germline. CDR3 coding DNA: TGTGCCAGCAGCTGGGACAGCTACGAGCAGTACTTC. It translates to CASSWDSYEQYF.

The CDR3 bases are TGTGCCAGCAGCTCAGCGACGCGCACAGATACGCAGTATTTT. Protein sequence: CASSSATRTDTQYF. This chain uses TRBV5-6 with TRBJ2-3, with D hard to call. The V end was cut by 3 bases, the J end by 1 base, with 9 bases between. The CDR3 has 14 residues. Germline values: CDR1 SGHDT, CDR2 YYEEEE. Looking up the rest from reference TRBV5-6 and TRBJ2-3 gives the full variable domain: DAGVTQSPTHLIKTRGQQVTLRCSPKSGHDTVSWYQQALGQGPQFIFQYYEEEERQRGNFPDRFSGHQFPNYSSELNVNALLLGDSALYLCASSSATRTDTQYFGPGTRLTVL.

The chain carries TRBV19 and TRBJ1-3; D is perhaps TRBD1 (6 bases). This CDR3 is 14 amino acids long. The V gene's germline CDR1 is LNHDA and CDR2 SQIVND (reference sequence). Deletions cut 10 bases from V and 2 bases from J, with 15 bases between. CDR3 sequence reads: CATTATGPGNTIYF. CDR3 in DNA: TGTGCCACTACCGCAACAGGGCCTGGAAACACCATATATTTT.

CDR3 DNA: TGTGCCAGCAGCTTAGGTCCAGTTTCGAACACCGGGGAGCTGTTTTTT. Its translation is CASSLGPVSNTGELFF. V is TRBV7-6 and J is TRBJ2-2; no clear D gene. V was clipped by 1 base and J by 0 bases, with 9 bases between them. This CDR3 region has 16 residues. Germline V gene data show CDR1 as SGHVS and CDR2 as FNYEAQ.

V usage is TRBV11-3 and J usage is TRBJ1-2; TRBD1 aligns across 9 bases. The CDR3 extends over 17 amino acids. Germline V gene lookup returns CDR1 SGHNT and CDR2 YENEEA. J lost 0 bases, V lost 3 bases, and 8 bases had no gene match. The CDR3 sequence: CASSFRDRATTNYGYTF. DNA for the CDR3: TGTGCCAGCAGCTTCCGGGACAGGGCCACCACTAACTATGGCTACACCTTC.

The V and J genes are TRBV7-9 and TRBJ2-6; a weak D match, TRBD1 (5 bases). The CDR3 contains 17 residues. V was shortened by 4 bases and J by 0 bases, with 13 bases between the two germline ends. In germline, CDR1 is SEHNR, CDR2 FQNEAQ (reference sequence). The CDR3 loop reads CASSSRELSSGANVLTF. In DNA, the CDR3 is TGTGCCAGCAGCTCCAGGGAATTGAGCTCTGGGGCCAACGTCCTGACTTTC.

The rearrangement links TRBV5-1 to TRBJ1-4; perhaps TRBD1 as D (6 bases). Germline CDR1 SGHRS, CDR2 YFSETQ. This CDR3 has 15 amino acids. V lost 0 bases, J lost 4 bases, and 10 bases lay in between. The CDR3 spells CASSLEGGDNEKLFF. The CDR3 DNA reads TGCGCCAGCAGCTTGGAAGGGGGGGATAATGAAAAACTGTTTTTT.

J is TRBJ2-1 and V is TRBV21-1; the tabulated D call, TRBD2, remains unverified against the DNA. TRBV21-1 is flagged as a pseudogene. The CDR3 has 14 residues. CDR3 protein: CASSNRTSGRAKFF. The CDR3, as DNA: TGTGCCAGCAGCAATAGGACTAGCGGGAGGGCAAAGTTCTTC.

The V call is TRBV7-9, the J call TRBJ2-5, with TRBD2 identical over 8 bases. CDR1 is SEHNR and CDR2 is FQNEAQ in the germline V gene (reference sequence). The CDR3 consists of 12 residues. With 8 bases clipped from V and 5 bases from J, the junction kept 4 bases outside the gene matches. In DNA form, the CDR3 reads TGTGCCAGCTCGGGGGGGCCGGAGACCCAGTACTTC. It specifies CASSGGPETQYF. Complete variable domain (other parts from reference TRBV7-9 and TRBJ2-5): DTGVSQNPRHKITKRGQNVTFRCDPISEHNRLYWYRQTLGQGPEFLTYFQNEAQLEKSRLLSDRFSAERPKGSFSTLEIQRTEQGDSAMYLCASSGGPETQYFGPGTRLLVL.

CDR3 sequence: CASSEELPGGYTF. As DNA, the CDR3 is TGTGCCAGCAGTGAGGAGCTGCCGGGGGGCTACACCTTC. The chain combines TRBV25-1 with TRBJ1-2; no clear D gene. The CDR3 is 13 amino acids. Germline lookup yields CDR1 MGHDK and CDR2 SYGVNS. The germline V and J ends were trimmed by 3 bases and 8 bases, with 13 bases remaining between them.

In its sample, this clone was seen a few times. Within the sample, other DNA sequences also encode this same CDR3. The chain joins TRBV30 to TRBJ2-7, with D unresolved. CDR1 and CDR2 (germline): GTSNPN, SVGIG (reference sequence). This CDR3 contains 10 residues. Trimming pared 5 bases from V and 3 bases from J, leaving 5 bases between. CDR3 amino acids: CAWGGYEQYF. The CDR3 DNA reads TGTGCCTGGGGCGGCTACGAGCAGTACTTC.

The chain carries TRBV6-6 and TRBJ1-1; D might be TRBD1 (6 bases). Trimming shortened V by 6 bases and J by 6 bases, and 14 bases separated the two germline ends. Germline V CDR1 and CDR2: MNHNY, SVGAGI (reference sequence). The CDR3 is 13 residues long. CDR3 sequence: CASSHTGFPEAFF. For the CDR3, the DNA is TGTGCCAGCAGCCATACAGGGTTCCCTGAAGCTTTCTTT.

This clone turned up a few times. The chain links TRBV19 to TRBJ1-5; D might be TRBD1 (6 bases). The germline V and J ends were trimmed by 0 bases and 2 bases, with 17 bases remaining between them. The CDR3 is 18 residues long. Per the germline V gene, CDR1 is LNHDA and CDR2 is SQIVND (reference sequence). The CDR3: CASSIDLPLTGGNQPQHF. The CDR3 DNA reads TGTGCCAGTAGTATAGACCTACCTCTGACAGGCGGCAATCAGCCCCAGCATTTT.

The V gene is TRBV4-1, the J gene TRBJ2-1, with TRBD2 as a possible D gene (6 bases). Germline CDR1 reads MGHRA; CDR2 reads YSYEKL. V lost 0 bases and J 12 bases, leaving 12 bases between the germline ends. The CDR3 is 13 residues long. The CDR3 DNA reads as TGCGCCAGCAGCCAAGAACGCGGGGCCGGGCAGTTCTTC. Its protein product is CASSQERGAGQFF.

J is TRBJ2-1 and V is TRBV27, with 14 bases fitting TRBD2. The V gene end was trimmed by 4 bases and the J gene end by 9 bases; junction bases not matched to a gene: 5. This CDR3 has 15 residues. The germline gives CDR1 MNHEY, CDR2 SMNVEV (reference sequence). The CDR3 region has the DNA TGTGCCAGCAGTTCTCGGACTAGCGGGGGGAGTGAGCAGTTCTTC. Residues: CASSSRTSGGSEQFF.

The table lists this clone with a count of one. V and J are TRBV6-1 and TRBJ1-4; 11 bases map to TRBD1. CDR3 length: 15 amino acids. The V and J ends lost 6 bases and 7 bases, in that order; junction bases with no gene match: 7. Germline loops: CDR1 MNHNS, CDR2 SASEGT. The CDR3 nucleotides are TGTGCCAGCAGGGGGGATGGACAGGGGGCTGAAAAACTGTTTTTT. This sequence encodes CASRGDGQGAEKLFF.

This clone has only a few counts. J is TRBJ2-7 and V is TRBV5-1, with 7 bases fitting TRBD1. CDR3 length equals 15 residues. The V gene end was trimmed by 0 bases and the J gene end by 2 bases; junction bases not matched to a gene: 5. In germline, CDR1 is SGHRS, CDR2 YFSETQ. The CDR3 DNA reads TGCGCCAGCAGCTTGGAGGGACAGCGAACCTACGAGCAGTACTTC. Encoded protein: CASSLEGQRTYEQYF.

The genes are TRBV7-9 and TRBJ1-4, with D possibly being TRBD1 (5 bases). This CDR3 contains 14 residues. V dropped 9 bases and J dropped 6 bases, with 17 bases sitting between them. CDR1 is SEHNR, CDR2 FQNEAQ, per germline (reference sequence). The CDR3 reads CASLRTPGDEKLFF. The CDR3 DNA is TGTGCCAGTTTACGGACACCTGGGGATGAAAAACTGTTTTTT.

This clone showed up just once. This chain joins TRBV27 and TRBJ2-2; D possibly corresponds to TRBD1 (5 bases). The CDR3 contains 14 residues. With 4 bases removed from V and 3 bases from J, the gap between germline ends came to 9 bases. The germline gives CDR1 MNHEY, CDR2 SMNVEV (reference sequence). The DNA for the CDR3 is TGTGCCAGCAGTTATTCAGGGTACACCGGGGAGCTGTTTTTT. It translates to CASSYSGYTGELFF.

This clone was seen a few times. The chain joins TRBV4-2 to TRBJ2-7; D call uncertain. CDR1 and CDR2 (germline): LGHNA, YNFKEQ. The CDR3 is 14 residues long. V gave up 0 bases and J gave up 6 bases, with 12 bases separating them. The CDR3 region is CASSQEPSVPEQYF. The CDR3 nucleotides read TGTGCCAGCAGCCAAGAGCCGTCGGTCCCCGAGCAGTACTTC.

CDR3: CASSYSQAYNEQFF. DNA for the CDR3: TGTGCCAGCAGTTACTCCCAGGCCTACAATGAGCAGTTCTTC. V usage is TRBV6-5 and J usage is TRBJ2-1, with no clear D. The germline V and J ends were trimmed by 0 bases and 2 bases, with 5 bases remaining between them. Germline V gene sequence: CDR1 MNHEY, CDR2 SVGAGI. The CDR3 sequence is 14 residues long.